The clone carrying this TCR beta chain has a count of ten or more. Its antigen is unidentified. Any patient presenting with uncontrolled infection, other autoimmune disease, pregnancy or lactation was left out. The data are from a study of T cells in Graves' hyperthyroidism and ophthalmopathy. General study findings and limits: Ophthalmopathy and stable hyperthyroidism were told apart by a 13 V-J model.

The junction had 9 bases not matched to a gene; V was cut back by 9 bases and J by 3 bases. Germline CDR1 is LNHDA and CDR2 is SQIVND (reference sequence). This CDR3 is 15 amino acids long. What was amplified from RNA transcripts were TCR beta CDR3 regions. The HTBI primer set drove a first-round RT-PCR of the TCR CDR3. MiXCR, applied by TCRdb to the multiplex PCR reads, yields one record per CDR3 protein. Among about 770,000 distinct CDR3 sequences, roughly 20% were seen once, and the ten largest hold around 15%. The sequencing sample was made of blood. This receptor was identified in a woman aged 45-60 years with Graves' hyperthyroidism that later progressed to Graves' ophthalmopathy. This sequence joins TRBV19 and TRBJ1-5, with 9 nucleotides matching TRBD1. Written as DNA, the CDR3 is TGTGCCAGCAGTCGAACAGGGGGCTCCAATCAGCCCCAGCATTTT. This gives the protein CASSRTGGSNQPQHF.